This passage covers 2 T cell receptor beta chains from one sample sequenced in a study of TIL therapy for anti-PD-1-resistant metastatic lung cancer. The time point here: pre-treatment sample, taken before nivolumab and TIL therapy. Pleural nodules or supraclavicular lymph nodes made up most of the excised metastases sampled. The immunoSEQ assay was v3. The assay was immunoSEQ multiplex PCR, and TCRdb's table has in-frame clones only and misses some. Among about 14,000 clones listed, less than 75% were seen once. The material sequenced was tumor tissue, taken at baseline. These receptors originate from a woman between 25 and 80 years old with non-small cell lung cancer.

The rearrangement uses TRBV6-4 and TRBJ2-1; D is possibly TRBD1 or TRBD2 (5 bases each). This CDR3 comprises 14 residues. Germline CDR1 reads MRHNA; CDR2 reads SNTAGT. V was trimmed by 5 bases and J by 2 bases, leaving 10 bases between them. DNA of the CDR3: TGTGCCAGCAGTCGGGACGGGGCCTACAATGAGCAGTTCTTC. This sequence encodes CASSRDGAYNEQFF.

V and J are TRBV27 and TRBJ1-1; 7 nucleotides line up with TRBD1. The CDR3 loop spans 12 amino acids. V shed 8 bases, J shed 4 bases, and the junction held 4 bases outside the gene matches. Germline CDR1 is MNHEY and CDR2 is SMNVEV (reference sequence). The CDR3 reads CASGDRVTEAFF. The CDR3 DNA is TGTGCCAGCGGAGACAGGGTCACTGAAGCTTTCTTT.